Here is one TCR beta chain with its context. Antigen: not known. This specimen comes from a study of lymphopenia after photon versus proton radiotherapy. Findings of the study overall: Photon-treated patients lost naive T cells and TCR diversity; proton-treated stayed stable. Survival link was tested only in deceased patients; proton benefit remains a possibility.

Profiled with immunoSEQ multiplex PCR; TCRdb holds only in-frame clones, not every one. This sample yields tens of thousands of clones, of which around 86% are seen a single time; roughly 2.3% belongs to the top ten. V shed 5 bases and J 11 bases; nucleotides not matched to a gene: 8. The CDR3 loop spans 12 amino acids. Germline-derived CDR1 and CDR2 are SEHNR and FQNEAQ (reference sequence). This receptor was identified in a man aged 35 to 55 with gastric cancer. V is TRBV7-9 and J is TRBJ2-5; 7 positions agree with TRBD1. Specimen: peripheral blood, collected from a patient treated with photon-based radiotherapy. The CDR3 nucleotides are TGTGCCAGCAGCCAAACAGGGGATGGTCAGTACTTC. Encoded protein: CASSQTGDGQYF.